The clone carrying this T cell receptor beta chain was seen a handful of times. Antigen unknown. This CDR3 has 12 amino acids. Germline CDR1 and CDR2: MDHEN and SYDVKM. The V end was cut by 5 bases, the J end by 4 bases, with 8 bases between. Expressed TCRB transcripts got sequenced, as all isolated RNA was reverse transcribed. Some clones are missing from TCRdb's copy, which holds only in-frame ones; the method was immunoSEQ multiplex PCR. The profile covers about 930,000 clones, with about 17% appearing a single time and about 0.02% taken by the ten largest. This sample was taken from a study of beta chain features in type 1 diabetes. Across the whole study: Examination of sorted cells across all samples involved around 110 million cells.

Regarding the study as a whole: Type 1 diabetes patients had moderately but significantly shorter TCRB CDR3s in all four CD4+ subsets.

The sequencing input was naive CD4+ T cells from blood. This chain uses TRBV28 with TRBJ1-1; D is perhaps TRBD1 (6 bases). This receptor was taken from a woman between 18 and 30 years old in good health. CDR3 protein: CASSRGFTEAFF. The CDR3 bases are TGTGCCAGCAGTAGGGGGTTCACTGAAGCTTTCTTT.